These 20 T cell receptor beta chains were sequenced from one sample in a study of breast tumors, draining lymph nodes, adjacent tissues. The lymph nodes were axillary draining lymph nodes from breast cancer patients. MiXCR, applied by TCRdb to the multiplex PCR reads, yields one record per CDR3 protein. Of around 140,000 distinct CDR3 sequences listed, around 20% are singletons. Input material: axillary lymph node tissue. These receptors came from a female donor with breast cancer. Some clones in this sample may be carry-over from other donors' samples.

Concerning this clonotype: This could be a read error, since a much larger clone is one nucleotide away. The chain combines TRBV5-1 with TRBJ2-1, with 8 bases fitting TRBD2. Germline V gives CDR1 SGHRS, CDR2 YFSETQ. This CDR3 region has 15 residues. The CDR3: CASSLPGTRDNERFF. Here the CDR3 DNA reads TGCGCCAGCAGCCTACCTGGGACTAGGGACAATGAGCGGTTCTTC.

The sample holds a few counts of this clonotype. This chain connects TRBV5-6 to TRBJ2-6; tentative D call: TRBD1 (6 bases). Per germline, CDR1 SGHDT and CDR2 YYEEEE. V lost 1 base and J lost 4, with 15 bases in between. The CDR3 has 17 amino acids. This CDR3 is CASSLSNRVTGANVLTF. Here the CDR3 DNA reads TGTGCCAGCAGCTTGTCGAACAGGGTAACGGGGGCCAACGTCCTGACTTTC. Full variable domain (outside the CDR3, taken from reference TRBV5-6 and TRBJ2-6): DAGVTQSPTHLIKTRGQQVTLRCSPKSGHDTVSWYQQALGQGPQFIFQYYEEEERQRGNFPDRFSGHQFPNYSSELNVNALLLGDSALYLCASSLSNRVTGANVLTFGAGSRLTVL.

This clonotype was observed at least ten times. V and J are TRBV30 and TRBJ2-2; 11 nucleotides line up with TRBD1. Trimming took 2 bases from V and 6 from J; bases not matched to a gene: 5. The CDR3 has 15 amino acids. From germline, CDR1 is GTSNPN and CDR2 SVGIG (reference sequence). The CDR3 nucleotides read TGTGCCTGGAGTTCCGGGACAGGGGGACCCGGGGAGCTGTTTTTT. This encodes CAWSSGTGGPGELFF.

Details on this clonotype: With a much larger clone just one base away, this may be a read error. V usage is TRBV3-1 and J usage is TRBJ2-1, with 8 bases that match TRBD2. The length of the CDR3 is 14 residues. Germline CDR1 is LGHDT and CDR2 is YNNKEL (reference sequence). The CDR3 DNA reads TGTGCCAACAGCCCCCGACTAGCGCACAATGAGCAGTTCTTC. Residues: CANSPRLAHNEQFF.

A remark on this clonotype: With a much larger clone just one base away, this may be a read error. The chain combines TRBV30 with TRBJ2-7; 9 bases agree with TRBD2. Germline CDR1 and CDR2: GTSNPN and SVGIG (reference sequence). The CDR3 runs 14 residues. The CDR3, as DNA: TGTGCCTGGGGAAGTAGCGGGAGCGGCTACGAGCGGTACTTC. It is translated as CAWGSSGSGYERYF.

This clonotype showed up many times. The chain recombines TRBV5-1 with TRBJ1-6; D unclear. The V end was cut by 0 bases, the J end by 7 bases, with 5 bases between. From germline, CDR1 is SGHRS and CDR2 YFSETQ. CDR3 length: 13 residues. The CDR3, as DNA: TGCGCCAGCAGCTTGGCGGGGAATTCACCCCTCCACTTT. It translates to CASSLAGNSPLHF.

This clonotype was detected many times. J is TRBJ2-7 and V is TRBV30, with a possible D match to TRBD2 (5 bases). CDR3 size: 14 residues. Germline V CDR1 and CDR2: GTSNPN, SVGIG (reference sequence). The ends were cut back, 1 base at V and 2 bases at J, with 12 bases in the middle. The CDR3 spells CAWSGLGGPYEQYF. The CDR3 DNA follows: TGTGCCTGGAGTGGGCTAGGAGGCCCCTACGAGCAGTACTTC.

As regards this clonotype: This may come from a read error, since a much larger clone is one base off. The chain employs TRBV9 and TRBJ2-5; no clear D. The CDR3 consists of 14 residues. Germline V gives CDR1 SGDLS, CDR2 YYNGEE. The germline V and J ends were trimmed by 1 base and 2 bases, with 9 bases remaining between them. CDR3 sequence (DNA): TGTGCCAGCAGCGTAAGTGAGCTTCAAGAGACCCAGTACTTC. Translated, it gives CASSVSELQETQYF.

Notes on this clonotype: It may be a read error: a sequence one base away is much more abundant. The V call is TRBV18, the J call TRBJ2-7; 10 bases match TRBD2. The germline gives CDR1 KGHSH, CDR2 LQKENI. The CDR3 loop spans 15 amino acids. CDR3 sequence: CASSPGLALSYEQSF. In nucleotides, the CDR3 is TGTGCCAGCTCACCGGGACTAGCGCTAAGCTACGAGCAGTCCTTC.

The sample holds one count of this clonotype. A read error is possible here, since a much larger clone lies one base away. The V call is TRBV11-2, the J call TRBJ1-2; 7 bases are shared with TRBD1. CDR1 is SGHAT, CDR2 FQNNGV, per germline. Trimming cost V 5 bases and J 12 bases; bases outside gene matches: 9. The CDR3 extends over 12 amino acids. CDR3 sequence (DNA): TGTGCCAGCAGCATGACAGGGAAAGGCCACACCTTC. Protein sequence: CASSMTGKGHTF.

This clonotype was counted ten times or more. The chain joins TRBV7-9 to TRBJ2-7, with D possibly being TRBD1 (6 bases). Germline-derived CDR1 and CDR2 are SEHNR and FQNEAQ (reference sequence). Trimming took off 3 bases at V and 1 base at J, with 13 bases between the two ends. The CDR3 is made up of 15 amino acids. The CDR3 reads CASSLVGTPSYEQYF. The CDR3 coding sequence is TGTGCCAGCAGCTTGGTAGGGACACCATCCTACGAGCAGTACTTC.

This clonotype appeared many times. This chain links TRBV6-5 with TRBJ2-7, with TRBD1 identical over 7 bases. The CDR3 extends over 13 amino acids. The J segment lost 6 bases and the V segment lost 6 bases, leaving 8 bases of the junction unmatched. In germline, CDR1 is MNHEY, CDR2 SVGAGI. CDR3 in DNA: TGTGCCAGCAGCTCGACAGGGTACGGCGAGCAGTACTTC. It is translated as CASSSTGYGEQYF.

Turning to this clonotype: The junction shows a germline mismatch at one end, possibly a read error. The chain carries TRBV24-1 and TRBJ2-1; D is ambiguous. Germline V gene sequence: CDR1 KGHDR, CDR2 SFDVKD. The CDR3 extends over 14 amino acids. The CDR3 protein is CATSDSTIYNEQSF. The CDR3 DNA is TGTGCCACTAGTGATTCGACAATTTACAATGAGCAGTCCTTC.

This chain joins TRBV5-4 and TRBJ2-5; TRBD1 is a possible D gene (6 bases). This CDR3 comprises 15 residues. V was shortened by 4 bases and J by 1 base, with 14 bases between the two germline ends. The germline V gene has CDR1 SGHNT and CDR2 YYREEE (reference sequence). Written as DNA, the CDR3 is TGTGCCAGCAGCCCCGCTGGACAGACCCAAGAGACCCAGTACTTC. It encodes CASSPAGQTQETQYF. The entire variable domain, with the rest obtained from reference TRBV5-4 and TRBJ2-5, is as follows: ETGVTQSPTHLIKTRGQQVTLRCSSQSGHNTVSWYQQALGQGPQFIFQYYREEENGRGNFPPRFSGLQFPNYSSELNVNALELDDSALYLCASSPAGQTQETQYFGPGTRLLVL.

The chain couples TRBV18 to TRBJ2-5; D tentatively fits TRBD1 or TRBD2 (5 bases each). This CDR3 has 16 residues. Germline V gene sequence: CDR1 KGHSH, CDR2 LQKENI. V was shortened by 6 bases and J by 2 bases, with 19 bases between the two germline ends. The CDR3 DNA follows: TGTGCCAGCTCCCCCCCCGGGGCGTCTACACAAGAGACCCAGTACTTC. Translation: CASSPPGASTQETQYF. Full variable domain (missing parts from reference TRBV18 and TRBJ2-5): NAGVMQNPRHLVRRRGQEARLRCSPMKGHSHVYWYRQLPEEGLKFMVYLQKENIIDESGMPKERFSAEFPKEGPSILRIQQVVRGDSAAYFCASSPPGASTQETQYFGPGTRLLVL.

This clonotype appeared many times. The chain couples TRBV4-3 to TRBJ2-7, with TRBD2 matching over 8 bases. Germline CDR1 is LGHNA and CDR2 is YSLEER. Trimming took 0 bases from V and 4 from J; bases not matched to a gene: 8. The CDR3 totals 16 residues. CDR3: CASSQDWQRERYEQYF. The CDR3 coding sequence is TGCGCCAGCAGCCAAGATTGGCAGCGGGAGAGGTACGAGCAGTACTTC.

This clonotype came up many times. The CDR3 sequence: CASSSLAGETQYF. DNA for the CDR3: TGCGCCAGCAGCTCTCTAGCGGGAGAGACCCAGTACTTC. The V and J genes are TRBV5-1 and TRBJ2-5; TRBD2 agrees at 8 bases. The length of the CDR3 is 13 residues. With 3 bases clipped from V and 4 bases from J, the junction kept 2 bases outside the gene matches. Germline lookup yields CDR1 SGHRS and CDR2 YFSETQ.

This clonotype was seen at least ten times. This chain links TRBV7-2 with TRBJ2-5; TRBD2 aligns across 10 bases. V shed 1 base and J 5 bases; nucleotides not matched to a gene: 10. Germline V gene sequence: CDR1 SGHTA, CDR2 FQGNSA. The CDR3 extends over 17 amino acids. This CDR3 reads CASSLVASGRRSETQYF. For the CDR3, the DNA is TGTGCCAGCAGCTTAGTAGCTAGCGGGAGAAGATCTGAGACCCAGTACTTC.

This clonotype showed up many times. The rearrangement links TRBV20-1 to TRBJ2-3, with 7 positions matching TRBD2. CDR3 length: 13 amino acids. Germline CDR1 is DFQATT and CDR2 is SNEGSKA (reference sequence). Trimming cost V 3 bases and J 3 bases; bases outside gene matches: 3. The CDR3, as DNA: TGCAGTGCTAGGACTAGCACAACAGATACGCAGTATTTT. Translated, it gives CSARTSTTDTQYF.

V is TRBV6-1 and J is TRBJ2-7; TRBD1 matches 11 bases. Germline V gives CDR1 MNHNS, CDR2 SASEGT. CDR3 length: 14 amino acids. This chain's CDR3 is CAGKAGTGGYKQYF. The DNA for the CDR3 is TGTGCTGGCAAGGCCGGGACAGGGGGTTACAAGCAGTACTTC.